These 3 T cell receptor beta chains share one sample of origin, sequenced in a study of T cells after yellow fever vaccination (dated by TCRdb to 2018 to 2020). In the paper's terms, the treatment or condition label means: live attenuated yellow fever vaccine strain. The method behind the library was 5' RACE. Sequencing was carried out with an Illumina NovaSeq 6000. The raw public reads went through TCRdb reprocessing: fastp at Q25, MiXCR clone calling, in-frame beta chains kept. Here each entry gathers all rows of one CDR3 protein and keeps the most common genes and DNA. The sample records around 250,000 distinct CDR3 sequences, around 4.9% of which are singletons. The ten largest account for less than 3.5% of the sample. Sequences were derived from CD4+ T cells sorted from PBMCs, sampled on the day of the yellow fever booster vaccination. These receptor sequences come from a man younger than 35 who received the YFV17D yellow fever vaccine.

This clonotype was counted between two and nine times. The chain's CDR3 is CASSPSPPDVQYF. The CDR3, as DNA: TGTGCCAGCAGTCCTTCCCCCCCGGACGTGCAGTACTTC. This chain joins TRBV4-2 and TRBJ2-7; unclear D gene. The V end lost 6 bases, the J end lost 9 bases, and 18 bases lay between the germline ends. Germline CDR1 and CDR2: LGHNA and YNFKEQ. The CDR3 covers 13 residues.

The V gene is TRBV20-1, the J gene TRBJ2-3; TRBD2 aligns across 12 bases. J was trimmed by 1 base and V by 5 bases; bases with no gene match: 4. CDR1 DFQATT and CDR2 SNEGSKA come from the germline V gene (reference sequence). This CDR3 region has 15 residues. The CDR3 sequence: CSAPRTSGGTDTQYF. CDR3 DNA sequence: TGCAGTGCTCCTCGGACTAGCGGGGGCACAGATACGCAGTATTTT.

This clonotype has just a few counts. The gene calls are TRBV29-1 and TRBJ1-1; TRBD1 might be the D (6 bases). Germline V gene sequence: CDR1 SQVTM, CDR2 ANQGSEA. CDR3 length equals 15 residues. V lost 8 bases and J 10 bases, leaving 29 bases between the germline ends. CDR3 bases: TGCAGCTCTCCGGGGGGGGCCCTTCCCAATGAACGAGCTTTCTTT. Its protein is CSSPGGALPNERAFF.